This T cell receptor beta chain was captured by sequencing in a study of T cell repertoires in cytomegalovirus infection (dated 2019 in TCRdb). Describing the broader study: Recently identified HLA-C-restricted CMV epitopes, whose presentation resists viral immunomodulation, were targeted by peptide stimulations together with well-studied HLA-B-restricted epitopes. Donor HLA type was relevant to the analysis, because carriage of CMV infection together with the matching HLA type was indicated by public TCR beta signatures. The research as a whole found: In both this cohort and an independent roughly 350-donor cohort, the cumulative frequency of public TCR beta family members distinguished carriers of CMV infection plus the relevant HLA type. In the ex vivo response, HLA-C-restricted CMV-specific TCR beta clonotypes were dominant, and in two of eight donors the single most frequent clonotype came from this HLA-C-restricted group.

The label giving this sample's treatment or condition can be read as: in vitro stimulation with specific CMV peptide epitopes to enrich CMV-specific T cells. Sequencing relied on an Illumina HiSeq 1500. Clones were called with MiXCR by TCRdb after fastp trimmed the public reads at Q25, and only in-frame beta chains were retained. A single entry per CDR3 protein holds the most common genes and DNA from its merged rows. This sample lists a few hundred thousand distinct CDR3 sequences; 40% were detected once. The ten largest clones capture over 45% of the sample. With regard to this clonotype: Its antigen is currently not known. At one of its ends the junction is not consistent with the germline gene, which may arise from a read error.

CDR1 MGHRA and CDR2 YSYEKL are derived from the germline V gene. Including the terminal cysteine and phenylalanine, the CDR3 comprises 11 residues. Only the CDR3 DNA is retained, 33 bases long and in frame from the first base. The rearranged chain carries TRBV4-1 and TRBJ2-7, with no confidently assigned D gene. The clonotype was recovered from a human donor in good health (CMV status not recorded). Some clones in this sample may be carry-over from other donors' samples. Specimen: cultured PBMCs, collected from culture after CMV antigen stimulation. This receptor has the CDR3 CRLACDYEQYF. The base sequence is TGTAGGCTGGCCTGCGACTACGAGCAGTACTTC.